A selection of T cell receptor beta chains follows, all from one sample in a study of beta chain features in type 1 diabetes. Profiled with immunoSEQ multiplex PCR; TCRdb holds only in-frame clones, not every one. Of hundreds of thousands of clones in the sample, over 8.5% were seen once. Sequenced sample: naive CD4+ T cells from blood. Receptor source: a woman under 30 in good health. Both conserved end residues are part of each CDR3. The order of the fields is D gene, V gene, clone size, J gene, CDR3 DNA, CDR3 protein. A D gene is named only where the DNA matches it firmly. Not all rows give a size; the values are once, few, many and, for expanded clones, a class.

>.|TRBV18|.|TRBJ1-1
TGTGCCAGCTCACCGCTGGACTCGAGCATGAACACTGAAGCTTTCTTT
CASSPLDSSMNTEAFF
>TRBD1|TRBV11-3|few|TRBJ2-3
TGTGCCAGCAGTCCTCGGACAGGGAGCACAGATACGCAGTATTTT
CASSPRTGSTDTQYF
>.|TRBV5-1|few|TRBJ1-5
TGCGCCAGCAGCGTCTCCACAGGGCAACAGCCCCAGCATTTT
CASSVSTGQQPQHF
>TRBD2|TRBV5-1|.|TRBJ2-3
TGCGCCAGCAGCTTGGGGGAGGGAGATACGCAGTATTTT
CASSLGEGDTQYF
>.|TRBV27|.|TRBJ2-5
TGTGCCAGCAGTCCTCCAGGGGTAGAGACCCAGTACTTC
CASSPPGVETQYF
>.|TRBV30|.|TRBJ1-2
TGTGCCTGGAGAAGAGCCGGGACATCGAGTGGCTACACCTTC
CAWRRAGTSSGYTF
>.|TRBV7-2|.|TRBJ2-1
TGTGCCAGCAGCTTGAGACTAGTCGGAGAGCAGTTCTTC
CASSLRLVGEQFF
>TRBD1|TRBV2|.|TRBJ1-1
TGTGCCAGAATTCAACAGGGGACTGAAGCTTTCTTT
CARIQQGTEAFF
>.|TRBV25-1|few|TRBJ2-5
TGTGCCAGCAGTGAGATCAGGGGAATTCAAGAGACCCAGTACTTC
CASSEIRGIQETQYF
>TRBD2|TRBV19|.|TRBJ2-7
TGTGCCAGTAGTTCCATCGGCCTAGCGGGAGGGCTGGGTGAGCAGTACTTC
CASSSIGLAGGLGEQYF
>TRBD2|TRBV5-1|once|TRBJ2-1
TGCGCCAGCAGCTTTATGACTAGCGGGGACTATGAGCAGTTCTTC
CASSFMTSGDYEQFF
>TRBD2|TRBV10-3|few|TRBJ2-1
TGTGCCGCAACCCCCGGGACTAGCGGGAGTAATGAGCAGTTCTTC
CAATPGTSGSNEQFF
>TRBD1|TRBV30|many|TRBJ1-2
TGTGCCTGGAGTCTTGGACAGGGATCGAGTGGCTACACCTTC
CAWSLGQGSSGYTF
>TRBD2|TRBV30|.|TRBJ2-1
TGTGCCTGGAGTGTTCGGTTCGCGGGAGGTCGAAATGAGCAGTTCTTC
CAWSVRFAGGRNEQFF
>TRBD1|TRBV19|.|TRBJ1-5
TGTGCCAGTAGTACCGGGACAGGGGTCCAGCCCCAGCATTTT
CASSTGTGVQPQHF
>TRBD1|TRBV2|.|TRBJ2-7
TGTGCCAGCAGATCCCCTGACAGGGTATTCTACGAGCAGTACTTC
CASRSPDRVFYEQYF
>TRBD1|TRBV18|few|TRBJ2-2
TGTGCCAGCTCACCGTTAAGGGACAGGGGACAGCACACCGGGGAGCTGTTTTTT
CASSPLRDRGQHTGELFF
>TRBD1|TRBV7-9|few|TRBJ2-3
TGTGCCAGCAGCCGACGGACAGGGGGCGTTTCAGATACGCAGTATTTT
CASSRRTGGVSDTQYF
>.|TRBV5-4|few|TRBJ1-2
TGTGCCAGCAGCTCACCTACAGGGATTTTTGGCTACACCTTC
CASSSPTGIFGYTF
>.|TRBV4-2|.|TRBJ2-6
TGTGCCAGCAGCTTGGGCGGGGTTTCAGGGACTGGGGCCAACGTCCTGACTTTC
CASSLGGVSGTGANVLTF
>.|TRBV2|.|TRBJ1-1
TGTGCCAGCAGCTCAACAGGGTTAGGCACTGAAGCTTTCTTT
CASSSTGLGTEAFF
>.|TRBV6-4|few|TRBJ1-1
TGTGCCAGCAGTGACGTACAGGAGAACACTGAAGCTTTCTTT
CASSDVQENTEAFF
>.|TRBV4-1|.|TRBJ1-2
TGCGCCAGCAGCCAAGGAAGGGGATACCGAAGTTATGGCTACACCTTC
CASSQGRGYRSYGYTF
>.|TRBV30|few|TRBJ1-2
TGTGCCTGGAAGATTTCCCTCCATTCAGCTAACTATGGCTACACCTTC
CAWKISLHSANYGYTF
>TRBD1|TRBV19|many|TRBJ2-7
TGTGCCAGTACCCGGGGACAGGGCTACGAGCAGTACTTC
CASTRGQGYEQYF
>TRBD2|TRBV5-1|.|TRBJ2-5
TGCGCCAGCAGCACGGGGTTTGGGAGCGGGAGAACCGAGACCCAGTACTTC
CASSTGFGSGRTETQYF
>TRBD1|TRBV15|.|TRBJ2-5
TGTGCCACCAGCAGGGACAGGGATTTTGGGACCCAGTACTTC
CATSRDRDFGTQYF
>.|TRBV19|.|TRBJ1-5
TGTGCCAGTAGGATGACAGCGAGCAATCAGCCCCAGCATTTT
CASRMTASNQPQHF
>.|TRBV9|.|TRBJ1-2
TGTGCCAGCAGCGTAGTTTCAGGGAACTATGGCTATACCTTC
CASSVVSGNYGYTF
>.|TRBV4-1|.|TRBJ2-3
TGCGCCAGCAGCCAAGTAGTAGATACGCAGTATTTT
CASSQVVDTQYF
>TRBD1|TRBV6-5|few|TRBJ2-7
TGTGCCAGCAGTTCCCCGGGACAGGGGTTCTACGAGCAGTACTTC
CASSSPGQGFYEQYF
>TRBD1|TRBV5-4|.|TRBJ2-7
TGTGCCAGCAGCGGCCGGACAGGGGCGGAGCAGTACTTC
CASSGRTGAEQYF
>TRBD1|TRBV11-2|.|TRBJ1-6
TGTGCCAGCAGCTTAGCTCCCAGGGGGCGCGGTTCACCCCTCCACTTT
CASSLAPRGRGSPLHF
>.|TRBV28|.|TRBJ2-3
TGTGCCAGCACGGGCGGGACTAGCACAGATACGCAGTATTTT
CASTGGTSTDTQYF
>TRBD1|TRBV25-1|.|TRBJ2-7
TGTGCCAGCAGTGAATTGGACAGGGCCCAGGGCGAGCAGTACTTC
CASSELDRAQGEQYF
>.|TRBV6-1|few|TRBJ1-1
TGTGCCAGCAGTGAAGTAGGAGGGATCGGCACTGAAGCTTTCTTT
CASSEVGGIGTEAFF
>.|TRBV21-1|few|TRBJ2-3
TGTGCCAGCAGCATCCCTGGGGACGGGAGGGTAGGGACAGATACGCAGTATTTT
CASSIPGDGRVGTDTQYF
>TRBD2|TRBV9|.|TRBJ2-5
TGTGCCAGCAGCCCTCGCCGTACTAGCGTTCAAGAGACCCAGTACTTC
CASSPRRTSVQETQYF
>TRBD1|TRBV6-6|few|TRBJ1-5
TGTGCCAGCAGTTACTGGCAGGGGGCTGATCAGCCCCAGCATTTT
CASSYWQGADQPQHF
>.|TRBV2|few|TRBJ2-7
TGTGCCAGCAGTATGGAGGGTGGGCCCTACGAGCAGTACTTC
CASSMEGGPYEQYF
>TRBD1|TRBV6-1|.|TRBJ1-2
TGTGCCAGCAGTGCCGGGACAGTAAACTATGGCTACACCTTC
CASSAGTVNYGYTF
>TRBD1|TRBV6-5|few|TRBJ1-1
TGTGCCAGCAGCCCCGGACAGGAGAACACTGAAGCTTTCTTT
CASSPGQENTEAFF
>.|TRBV6-1|few|TRBJ1-1
TGTGCCAGCTCTACAGGGTTGAACACTGAAGCTTTCTTT
CASSTGLNTEAFF
>.|TRBV7-9|many|TRBJ2-7
TGTGCCAGCAGTTCCCTCACCGGGTTGGGACTCTACGAGCAGTACTTC
CASSSLTGLGLYEQYF
>.|TRBV11-2|.|TRBJ1-1
TGTGCCAGCAGCTTACCCGGGGGGACAGCTTTCTTT
CASSLPGGTAFF
>.|TRBV5-4|few|TRBJ1-2
TGTGCCAGCCGCGTATTGGTTGGGCCATATGGCTACACCTTC
CASRVLVGPYGYTF
>TRBD2|TRBV5-1|.|TRBJ2-1
TGCGCCAGCAGCCGGACTAGCGGGATGGTGATTGACAATGAGCAGTTCTTC
CASSRTSGMVIDNEQFF
>TRBD1|TRBV2|.|TRBJ1-4
TGTGCCAGCAGTGAGGACAGGGGATCCGAAAAACTGTTTTTT
CASSEDRGSEKLFF